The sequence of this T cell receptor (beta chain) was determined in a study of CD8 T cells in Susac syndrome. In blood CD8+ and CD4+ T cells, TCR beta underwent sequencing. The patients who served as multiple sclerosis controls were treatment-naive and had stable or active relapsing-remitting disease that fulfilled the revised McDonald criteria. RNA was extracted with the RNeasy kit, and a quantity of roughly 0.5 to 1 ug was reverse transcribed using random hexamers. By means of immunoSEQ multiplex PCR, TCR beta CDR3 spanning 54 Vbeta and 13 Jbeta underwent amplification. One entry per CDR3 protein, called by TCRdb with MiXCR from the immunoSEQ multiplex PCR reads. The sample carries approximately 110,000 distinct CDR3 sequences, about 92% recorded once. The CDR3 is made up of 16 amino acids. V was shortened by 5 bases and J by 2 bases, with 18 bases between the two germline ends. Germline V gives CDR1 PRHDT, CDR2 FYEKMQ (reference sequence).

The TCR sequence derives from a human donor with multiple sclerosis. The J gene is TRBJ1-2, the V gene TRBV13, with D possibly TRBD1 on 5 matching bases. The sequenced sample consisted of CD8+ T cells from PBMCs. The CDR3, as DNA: TGTGCCAGCAGCCGAAGGCGGGGCGGGCGAAACTATGGCTACACCTTC. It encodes CASSRRRGGRNYGYTF.